This entry lists 13 T cell receptor beta chains sequenced from one sample in a study of T-cell memory formation after mild COVID-19. From the 5' RACE reads, TCRdb called clonotypes with MiXCR, one entry per CDR3 protein. The sample lists 300,000 to 350,000 distinct CDR3 sequences, over 10% occurring once. Sequences were obtained from PBMCs or a T cell subset sorted from them (not recorded which). The receptors were sampled from a man between 18 and 29 years old who had mild COVID-19 (a few samples of this study predate the infection). Cell type and time point are not known.

This chain joins TRBV5-1 and TRBJ1-2; D not certain. The CDR3 runs to 14 residues. CDR1 is SGHRS and CDR2 is YFSETQ in the germline V gene. V was pared by 2 bases and J by 3 bases, with 11 bases between. Here the CDR3 DNA reads TGCGCCAGCAGCTTTCGGGCTGAGGACTATGGCTACACCTTC. Translation gives CASSFRAEDYGYTF.

This clonotype was counted a few times. The chain combines TRBV6-6 with TRBJ2-7; 7 positions match TRBD1. Germline V gives CDR1 MNHNY, CDR2 SVGAGI (reference sequence). CDR3 length: 13 amino acids. Germline trimming cut 2 bases from V and 5 bases from J; bases unmatched to any gene: 3. The CDR3 region is CASSYDRDNEQYF. The CDR3 DNA sequence: TGTGCCAGCAGTTACGACAGGGACAACGAGCAGTACTTC.

Written as DNA, the CDR3 is TGCAGTGCTCCCGAGGAAGGACTGTCTCAGCCCCAGCATTTT. This gives the protein CSAPEEGLSQPQHF. The rearrangement links TRBV20-1 to TRBJ1-5, with D hard to call. The germline V and J ends were trimmed by 5 bases and 6 bases, with 17 bases remaining between them. Germline-derived CDR1 and CDR2 are DFQATT and SNEGSKA (reference sequence). The CDR3 runs 14 residues.

This clonotype showed up just a few times. The V and J genes are TRBV5-6 and TRBJ2-1; 8 bases match TRBD1. With V trimmed by 3 bases and J by 2 bases, 10 bases remained unmatched. The V gene's germline CDR1 is SGHDT and CDR2 YYEEEE. CDR3 size: 17 residues. DNA for the CDR3: TGTGCCAGCAGCTCCGACAGGGGAGTGCGTCCCTACAATGAGCAGTTCTTC. This encodes CASSSDRGVRPYNEQFF.

J is TRBJ2-1 and V is TRBV24-1; 14 bases align to TRBD2. The V and J ends lost 4 bases and 7 bases, in that order; junction bases with no gene match: 8. The CDR3 totals 17 residues. Germline V gene data show CDR1 as KGHDR and CDR2 as SFDVKD. The CDR3 loop reads CATSDSGLAGGGNEQFF. As DNA, the CDR3 is TGTGCCACCAGTGACTCAGGACTAGCGGGAGGCGGGAATGAGCAGTTCTTC.

This clonotype has a count of ten or more. This chain joins TRBV7-9 and TRBJ2-5; TRBD1 matches at 10 bases. With V trimmed by 3 bases and J by 2 bases, 6 bases remained unmatched. Germline V gives CDR1 SEHNR, CDR2 FQNEAQ (reference sequence). The CDR3 has 16 residues. The CDR3 region is CASSFGDRGQQETQYF. The CDR3 DNA reads as TGTGCCAGCAGCTTTGGGGACAGGGGACAGCAAGAGACCCAGTACTTC. Full variable domain (outside the CDR3, taken from reference TRBV7-9 and TRBJ2-5): DTGVSQNPRHKITKRGQNVTFRCDPISEHNRLYWYRQTLGQGPEFLTYFQNEAQLEKSRLLSDRFSAERPKGSFSTLEIQRTEQGDSAMYLCASSFGDRGQQETQYFGPGTRLLVL.

This clonotype was seen only a few times. This chain joins TRBV21-1 and TRBJ2-7; the D segment call TRBD2 is taken from the table without a DNA check. TRBV21-1 is described as a pseudogene. The CDR3 runs to 21 residues. Written as DNA, the CDR3 is TGTGCCAGCAGCTCCCCTTCCCCCGCTCGTAGCGGGGGGGCCGGGTACTACGAGCAGTACGTC. It codes for CASSSPSPARSGGAGYYEQYV.

V usage is TRBV7-2 and J usage is TRBJ1-1; D call uncertain. CDR1 and CDR2 (germline): SGHTA, FQGNSA. V was cut by 3 bases and J by 11 bases, with 10 bases left in between. The CDR3 consists of 11 residues. The CDR3 region has the DNA TGTGCCAGCAGCTTCCGAGCAAGGGCTTTCTTT. It specifies CASSFRARAFF.

This clonotype has just a few counts. The chain joins TRBV24-1 to TRBJ2-5; D assignment may be TRBD1 or TRBD2 (5 bases each). The germline V gene encodes CDR1 KGHDR and CDR2 SFDVKD. Trimming removed 5 bases at V and 2 bases at J, with 8 bases between. The CDR3 sequence is 13 residues long. This CDR3 reads CATSVGEQETQYF. CDR3 coding DNA: TGTGCCACCAGTGTGGGGGAGCAAGAGACCCAGTACTTC.

This clonotype was seen only a few times. This rearrangement joins TRBV4-2 to TRBJ2-3; 7 bases agree with TRBD1. V lost 4 bases to trimming and J lost 2 bases; unmatched junction nucleotides: 6. The CDR3 has 15 residues. Looked up from germline, CDR1 is LGHNA and CDR2 is YNFKEQ. CDR3 DNA sequence: TGTGCCAGCAGCCGGGACAGTTTTTCCACAGATACGCAGTATTTT. This encodes CASSRDSFSTDTQYF.

The genes are TRBV6-5 and TRBJ2-3; 9 positions agree with TRBD2. Germline V lookup: CDR1 MNHEY, CDR2 SVGAGI. V was pared by 6 bases and J by 1 base, with 8 bases of the junction left unmatched. The CDR3 is made up of 16 amino acids. The CDR3 DNA follows: TGTGCCAGCAGCCGCGGGAGGGGCCGGGGCACAGATACGCAGTATTTT. Amino acid sequence: CASSRGRGRGTDTQYF.

The CDR3 nucleotides read TGTGCCAGCAGCCGGGACTCGGAGACCCAGTACTTC. Amino acid sequence: CASSRDSETQYF. The gene calls are TRBV7-9 and TRBJ2-5; D is perhaps TRBD2 (6 bases). V was clipped by 5 bases and J by 5 bases, with 9 bases between them. Germline lookup yields CDR1 SEHNR and CDR2 FQNEAQ (reference sequence). The CDR3 sequence is 12 residues long.

This chain connects TRBV14 to TRBJ1-5; D gene uncertain. Trimming shortened V by 3 bases and J by 11 bases, and 23 bases separated the two germline ends. From germline, CDR1 is SGHDN and CDR2 FVKESK. CDR3 length equals 16 residues. The CDR3 region has the DNA TGTGCCAGCAGCCATGGGCCGCCGGGGAGCTTCGGAGCCCAGCATTTT. This gives the protein CASSHGPPGSFGAQHF.